The entry that follows covers one T cell receptor (beta chain) sequence. The antigen is not known. This entry comes from a study of blood T cells in healthy people across ages. The wider study: About one barcoded beta molecule per two T cells was captured by template switching. General study results and limits: Expanded clonotype changes were possibly confounded by unknown donor CMV status.

V lost 0 bases and J lost 5, with 8 bases in between. There are 13 residues in the CDR3. Germline CDR1 reads ENHRY; CDR2 reads SYGVKD. Each sample yielded at least 6 million isolated PBMCs. The use of a sample-barcoded 5' primer and a J-beta primer mix characterized a second PCR of about 7 to 12 cycles. Each cDNA was tagged by a template-switch adaptor containing 12 random nucleotides. Each CDR3 protein is one row after TCRdb ran MiXCR on the 5' RACE reads. The sample shows over 1,500,000 distinct CDR3 sequences, about two fifths of them seen only once. Sequenced: blood. V and J are TRBV10-3 and TRBJ2-7; D not resolved. The receptor was isolated from a human donor in good health. The CDR3 DNA follows: TGTGCCATCAGTGAGTCCATGAGCGACGAGCAGTACTTC. It specifies CAISESMSDEQYF.